This entry concerns a single T cell receptor (beta chain). The sample comes from a study of blood T cell repertoires in COVID-19. As for the study in general: Spain, Italy and the United States supplied samples that represented acute and convalescent COVID-19. From T cells, B-cell-depleted T cells, or PBMCs came the material, which was cDNA or gDNA.

Trimming cost V 7 bases and J 14 bases, with 12 bases left between them. The length of the CDR3 is 11 residues. How the authors handled the data: Amplifying reference gene primers gave estimates of nucleated cell counts. Profiling relied on immunoSEQ multiplex PCR, and the TCRdb table lists in-frame clones only, not all of them. That table supplies the V and J calls and clone size; D and trimming were determined from the DNA. The sample has 200,000 to 300,000 clones, 75% to 90% seen once. Sequenced material: peripheral blood. The chain links TRBV12-3 or TRBV12-4 to TRBJ1-6; possible D gene TRBD1, 5 bases. This TCR derives from a woman aged 55-70 years with active or convalescent COVID-19. CDR3 in amino acids: CASTLGGALHF. DNA for the CDR3: TGTGCCAGCACTCTGGGGGGGGCCCTCCACTTT.